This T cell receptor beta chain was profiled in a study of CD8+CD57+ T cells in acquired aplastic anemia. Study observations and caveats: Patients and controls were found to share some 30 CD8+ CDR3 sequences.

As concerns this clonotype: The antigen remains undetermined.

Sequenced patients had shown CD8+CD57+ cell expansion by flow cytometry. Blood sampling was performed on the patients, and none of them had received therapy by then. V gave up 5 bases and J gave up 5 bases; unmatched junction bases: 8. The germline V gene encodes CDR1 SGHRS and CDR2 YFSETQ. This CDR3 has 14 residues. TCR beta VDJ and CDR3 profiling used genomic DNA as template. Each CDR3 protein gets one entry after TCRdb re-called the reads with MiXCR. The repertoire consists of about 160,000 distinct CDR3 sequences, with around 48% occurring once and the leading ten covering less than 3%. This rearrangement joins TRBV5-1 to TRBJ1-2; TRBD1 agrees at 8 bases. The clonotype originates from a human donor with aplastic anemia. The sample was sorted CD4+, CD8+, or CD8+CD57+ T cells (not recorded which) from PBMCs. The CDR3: CASRVGTGIYGYTF. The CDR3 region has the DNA TGCGCCAGCAGAGTAGGGACAGGAATATATGGCTACACCTTC.